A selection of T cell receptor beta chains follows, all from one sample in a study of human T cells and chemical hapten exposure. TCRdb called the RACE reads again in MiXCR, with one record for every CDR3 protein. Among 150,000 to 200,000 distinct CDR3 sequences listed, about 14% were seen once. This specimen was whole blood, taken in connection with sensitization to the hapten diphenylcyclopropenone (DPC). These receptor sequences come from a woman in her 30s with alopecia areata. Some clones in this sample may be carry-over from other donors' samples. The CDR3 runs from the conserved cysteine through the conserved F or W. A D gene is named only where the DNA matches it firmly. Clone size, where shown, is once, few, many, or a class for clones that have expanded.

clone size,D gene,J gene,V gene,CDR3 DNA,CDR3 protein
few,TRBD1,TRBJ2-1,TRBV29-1,TGCAGCGTTGAACGGGGACAGGCCAATGAGCAGTTCTTC,CSVERGQANEQFF
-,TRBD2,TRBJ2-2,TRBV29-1,TGCAGCGTCGTTCCTAGCGGGAACACCGGGGAGCTGTTTTTT,CSVVPSGNTGELFF
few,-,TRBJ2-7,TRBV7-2,TGTGCCAGCAGCCATCGGACTGGGTACGAGCAGTACTTC,CASSHRTGYEQYF
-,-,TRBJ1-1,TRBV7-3,TGTGCCAGCAGCGCCCAGACAGGCATGAACACTGAAGCTTTCTTT,CASSAQTGMNTEAFF
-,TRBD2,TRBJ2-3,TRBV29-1,TGCAGCGTTGAATCGGGCGGGAGGGGAGATACGCAGTATTTT,CSVESGGRGDTQYF
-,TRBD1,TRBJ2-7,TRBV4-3,TGCGCCAGCAGCCAAACAGGGACAGGGACCTACGAGCAGTACTTC,CASSQTGTGTYEQYF
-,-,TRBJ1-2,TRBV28,TGTGCCAGCAGTTTAGGGACACCCAACTATGGCTACACCTTC,CASSLGTPNYGYTF
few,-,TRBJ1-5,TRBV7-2,TGTGCCAGCAGCTTAGACGGCACCTATGATCAGCCCCAGCATTTT,CASSLDGTYDQPQHF
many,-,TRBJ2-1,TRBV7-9,TGTGCCAGCACCCGGACCTGGCGGAACTCCTACAATGAGCAGTTCTTC,CASTRTWRNSYNEQFF
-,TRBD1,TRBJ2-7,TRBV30,TGTGCCTGGGGACAGGGGGCGCGGAGAGAGCAGTACTTC,CAWGQGARREQYF
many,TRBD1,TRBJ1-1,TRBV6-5,TGTGCCAGCAGTTATCGGACAGGGGGTGAAGCTTTCTTT,CASSYRTGGEAFF
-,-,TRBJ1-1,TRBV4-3,TGCGCCAGCAGCCAAAAATGGGACACTGAAGCTTTCTTT,CASSQKWDTEAFF
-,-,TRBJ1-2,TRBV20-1,TGCAGTGCTTGGAGAAAGGGTGGCTACACCTTC,CSAWRKGGYTF
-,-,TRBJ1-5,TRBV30,TGTGCCTCAGGCGGGGGCTTGAATCAGCCCCAGCATTTT,CASGGGLNQPQHF
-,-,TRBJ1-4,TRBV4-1,TGCGCCAGCAGCCAAGATAGGAACAGGCCTCATAATGAAAAACTGTTTTTT,CASSQDRNRPHNEKLFF
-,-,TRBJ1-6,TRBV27,TGTGCCAGCAGTTTAAATGCGTCACCCCTCCACTTT,CASSLNASPLHF
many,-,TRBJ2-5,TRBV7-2,TGTGCCAGCAGCTTAGCGGTCGGAGACCAAGAGACCCAGTACTTC,CASSLAVGDQETQYF
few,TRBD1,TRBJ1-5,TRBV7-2,TGTGCCAGCAGCTTGGGGACAGATTATCAGCCCCAGCATTTT,CASSLGTDYQPQHF
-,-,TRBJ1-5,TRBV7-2,TGTGCCAGCAGCTTAGAGGGAAGAGGCAATCAGCCCCAGCATTTT,CASSLEGRGNQPQHF
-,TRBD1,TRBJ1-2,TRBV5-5,TGTGCCAGCAGCTGGGGACAGGAGTATGGCTACACCTTC,CASSWGQEYGYTF
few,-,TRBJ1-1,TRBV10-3,TGTGCCACCCGGACGGAGAAGAACACTGAAGCTTTCTTT,CATRTEKNTEAFF
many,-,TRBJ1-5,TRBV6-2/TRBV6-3,TGTGCCAGCAGAGAGAGAGGAAGGAATCAGCCCCAGCATTTT,CASRERGRNQPQHF
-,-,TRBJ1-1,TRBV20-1,TGCAGTGCTTCTCAGGCGGGAATAAACACTGAAGCTTTCTTT,CSASQAGINTEAFF
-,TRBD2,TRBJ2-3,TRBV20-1,TGCAGTGCCAGCGGGAGGGCCGCAGATACGCAGTATTTT,CSASGRAADTQYF
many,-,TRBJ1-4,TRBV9,TGTGCCAGCAGTGCCGCGTGGGGTCAAGAAAAACTGTTTTTT,CASSAAWGQEKLFF
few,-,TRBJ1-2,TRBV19,TGTGCCAGTAGTATCGTTTTCGGACGACAGGACTATGGCTACACCTTC,CASSIVFGRQDYGYTF
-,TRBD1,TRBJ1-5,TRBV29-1,TGCAGCGTGGGACAGGGGGCGGGTCAGCCCCAGCATTTT,CSVGQGAGQPQHF
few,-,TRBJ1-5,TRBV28,TGTGCCAACGGGAGGGCCAATCAGCCCCAGCATTTT,CANGRANQPQHF
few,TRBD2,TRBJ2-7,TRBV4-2,TGTGCCAGCAGCCAAGACTTGGGTAGCGGGACCTACGAGCAGTACTTC,CASSQDLGSGTYEQYF
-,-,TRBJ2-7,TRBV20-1,TGCAGTGCCCAGGCCCTGGGCCGTTCCTACGAGCAGTACTTC,CSAQALGRSYEQYF
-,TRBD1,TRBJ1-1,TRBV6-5,TGTGCCAGCCGCGGGGACAGGCCGAACACTGAAGCTTTCTTT,CASRGDRPNTEAFF
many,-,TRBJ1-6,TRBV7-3,TGTGCCAGCAGCCTACGGTCCCATAATTCACCCCTCCACTTT,CASSLRSHNSPLHF
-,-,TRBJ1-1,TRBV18,TGTGCCAGCTCACCCCTTACAGGGAACACTGAAGCTTTCTTT,CASSPLTGNTEAFF
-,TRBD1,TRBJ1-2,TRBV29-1,TGCAGCGGGAAACAGGGGGCGGATGGCTACACCTTC,CSGKQGADGYTF
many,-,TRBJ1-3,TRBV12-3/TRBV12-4,TGTGCCAGCAGTCCTACAGGTGCTGGAAACACCATATATTTT,CASSPTGAGNTIYF
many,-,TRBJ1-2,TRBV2,TGTGCCAGCAGTGAAAGGACGGTGTATGGCTACACCTTC,CASSERTVYGYTF
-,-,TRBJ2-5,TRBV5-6,TGTGCCAGCAGCTTGCCGACAGCCCTAACTCAAGAGACCCAGTACTTC,CASSLPTALTQETQYF
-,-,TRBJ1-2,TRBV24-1,TGTGCCACCAGTGATGTAGGCGAGGGGACGCATGGCTACACCTTC,CATSDVGEGTHGYTF
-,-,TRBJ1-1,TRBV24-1,TGTGCCACCAGTGGGGTCGGGAACACTGAAGCTTTCTTT,CATSGVGNTEAFF
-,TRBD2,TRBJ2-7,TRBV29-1,TGCAGCGTTGAAGTGGGCGGGGGGCAATGGGACTACGAGCAGTACTTC,CSVEVGGGQWDYEQYF
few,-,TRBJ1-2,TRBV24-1,TGTGCCACCAGTGTAGGAACCCATGGCTACACCTTC,CATSVGTHGYTF
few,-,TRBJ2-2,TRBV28,TGTGCCAGCACCCTTCTGAACACCGGGGAGCTGTTTTTT,CASTLLNTGELFF